The rows below give T cell receptor beta chains drawn from one sample of a study of CD8+CD57+ T cells in acquired aplastic anemia. From the reads, TCRdb called clonotypes with MiXCR, one entry per CDR3 protein. Of around 180,000 distinct CDR3 sequences in the sample, approximately 52% were seen once. Material: sorted CD4+, CD8+, or CD8+CD57+ T cells (not recorded which) from PBMCs. The source of these receptors is a human donor with aplastic anemia. Both conserved end residues are part of each CDR3. The order of the fields is V gene, clone size, J gene, D gene, CDR3 DNA, CDR3 protein. D genes are given only for firm matches. The size field is filled for only some rows; it gives once, few, many or a size class.

V gene: TRBV7-9
clone size: NA
J gene: TRBJ2-5
D gene: NA
CDR3 DNA: TGTGCCAGCAGCTTAGACCCAGACCAAGAGACCCAGTACTTC
CDR3 protein: CASSLDPDQETQYF

V gene: TRBV25-1
clone size: NA
J gene: TRBJ2-2
D gene: NA
CDR3 DNA: TGTGCCAGCAGTGACTTCAGTCAGAACACCGGGGAGCTGTTTTTT
CDR3 protein: CASSDFSQNTGELFF

V gene: TRBV7-2
clone size: few
J gene: TRBJ2-7
D gene: TRBD1
CDR3 DNA: TGTGCCAGCAGCCCGGTGACAGGGTCCTACGAGCAGTACTTC
CDR3 protein: CASSPVTGSYEQYF

V gene: TRBV7-3
clone size: NA
J gene: TRBJ2-1
D gene: TRBD1
CDR3 DNA: TGTGCCAGCAGCTCCCAGGGGGCAAATGGGCAGTTCTTC
CDR3 protein: CASSSQGANGQFF

V gene: TRBV5-1
clone size: NA
J gene: TRBJ2-3
D gene: NA
CDR3 DNA: TGCGCCAGCAGCTTGGTCACTAGCCCCACAGATACGCAGTATTTT
CDR3 protein: CASSLVTSPTDTQYF

V gene: TRBV11-1
clone size: many
J gene: TRBJ1-1
D gene: TRBD1
CDR3 DNA: TGTGCCAGCAGGTCCAACAGGGGCAGTGAAGCTTTCTTT
CDR3 protein: CASRSNRGSEAFF

V gene: TRBV6-4
clone size: NA
J gene: TRBJ2-6
D gene: TRBD1
CDR3 DNA: TGTGCCACGGGACAGGGAGGTGGGGCCAACGTCCTGACTTTC
CDR3 protein: CATGQGGGANVLTF

V gene: TRBV9
clone size: NA
J gene: TRBJ2-7
D gene: TRBD1
CDR3 DNA: TGTGCCAGCAGCGTAGGGACAGGGGCCGAGCAGTACTTC
CDR3 protein: CASSVGTGAEQYF

V gene: TRBV20-1
clone size: NA
J gene: TRBJ2-7
D gene: TRBD2
CDR3 DNA: TGCAGTGCTAGGGCGGGAGTGCCCTACGAGCAGTACTTC
CDR3 protein: CSARAGVPYEQYF

V gene: TRBV6-1
clone size: many
J gene: TRBJ2-7
D gene: TRBD1
CDR3 DNA: TGTGCCAGCAGGCCACTGGGACAGGGCTCCTACGAGCAGTACTTC
CDR3 protein: CASRPLGQGSYEQYF

V gene: TRBV25-1
clone size: NA
J gene: TRBJ2-1
D gene: NA
CDR3 DNA: TGTGCCAGCAGTAGGATGAGCTCCTACAATGAGCAGTTCTTC
CDR3 protein: CASSRMSSYNEQFF

V gene: TRBV7-9
clone size: NA
J gene: TRBJ1-2
D gene: TRBD1
CDR3 DNA: TGTGCCAGCACCCCCACTACAGGGGGCGGCTACACCTTC
CDR3 protein: CASTPTTGGGYTF

V gene: TRBV19
clone size: NA
J gene: TRBJ1-1
D gene: NA
CDR3 DNA: TGTGCCAGTAGTATGGCCCCCGGGACTGAAGCTTTCTTT
CDR3 protein: CASSMAPGTEAFF

V gene: TRBV7-2
clone size: NA
J gene: TRBJ2-7
D gene: TRBD2
CDR3 DNA: TGTGCCAGCAGCTTAACGCTAGCGGGATGGGGCTCCTACGAGCAGTACTTC
CDR3 protein: CASSLTLAGWGSYEQYF

V gene: TRBV20-1
clone size: NA
J gene: TRBJ2-1
D gene: NA
CDR3 DNA: TGCAGTGCTCCACCCCGAGGCAGGGACAATGAGCAGTTCTTC
CDR3 protein: CSAPPRGRDNEQFF

V gene: TRBV18
clone size: NA
J gene: TRBJ2-3
D gene: TRBD2
CDR3 DNA: TGTGCCAGCTCAACACCTGTTAGCGGGACAGATACGCAGTATTTT
CDR3 protein: CASSTPVSGTDTQYF

V gene: TRBV20-1
clone size: many
J gene: TRBJ2-5
D gene: NA
CDR3 DNA: TGCAGTGTCAACGGGGATACAGAGACCCAGTACTTC
CDR3 protein: CSVNGDTETQYF

V gene: TRBV19
clone size: many
J gene: TRBJ1-6
D gene: NA
CDR3 DNA: TGTGCCAGTAGAACCCACACAGGATATAATTCACCCCTCCACTTT
CDR3 protein: CASRTHTGYNSPLHF

V gene: TRBV7-9
clone size: NA
J gene: TRBJ1-4
D gene: NA
CDR3 DNA: TGTGCCAGCAGCTTAGCTGGCAGTTATAATGAAAAACTGTTTTTT
CDR3 protein: CASSLAGSYNEKLFF

V gene: TRBV6-1
clone size: NA
J gene: TRBJ1-6
D gene: NA
CDR3 DNA: TGTGCCAGCAGTCAGACGGCGGGGAGAAGACCCCTCCACTTT
CDR3 protein: CASSQTAGRRPLHF

V gene: TRBV19
clone size: many
J gene: TRBJ1-1
D gene: NA
CDR3 DNA: TGTGCCAGTAGTATGCGTTACGAAGCTTTCTTT
CDR3 protein: CASSMRYEAFF

V gene: TRBV25-1
clone size: NA
J gene: TRBJ2-3
D gene: NA
CDR3 DNA: TGTGCCAGCAGTGAACTCGTGGGCTCCACAGATACGCAGTATTTT
CDR3 protein: CASSELVGSTDTQYF

V gene: TRBV7-3
clone size: NA
J gene: TRBJ1-1
D gene: NA
CDR3 DNA: TGTGCCAGCGCCTCAACTGGGGTCACTGAAGCTTTCTTT
CDR3 protein: CASASTGVTEAFF

V gene: TRBV24-1
clone size: NA
J gene: TRBJ2-3
D gene: TRBD2
CDR3 DNA: TGTGCCACCAGTGCCTGGGAGGGAGGCACAGATACGCAGTATTTT
CDR3 protein: CATSAWEGGTDTQYF

V gene: TRBV11-1
clone size: NA
J gene: TRBJ1-6
D gene: NA
CDR3 DNA: TGTGCCAGCAGCCCATTGGGAGTCTCACCCCTCTACTTT
CDR3 protein: CASSPLGVSPLYF

V gene: TRBV5-4
clone size: once
J gene: TRBJ2-7
D gene: TRBD1
CDR3 DNA: TGTGCCAGCGGAGGGACAGGGCAAGCGGAGCAGTACTTC
CDR3 protein: CASGGTGQAEQYF

V gene: TRBV15
clone size: few
J gene: TRBJ2-3
D gene: TRBD1
CDR3 DNA: TGTGCCACCAGCAGCAACAGGGGTAGTGGCACAGATACGCAGTATTTT
CDR3 protein: CATSSNRGSGTDTQYF

V gene: TRBV9
clone size: many
J gene: TRBJ1-6
D gene: NA
CDR3 DNA: TGTGCCAGCAGCGTAGAAGGGGCGGAGAATTCACCCCTCCACTTT
CDR3 protein: CASSVEGAENSPLHF

V gene: TRBV7-9
clone size: few
J gene: TRBJ1-2
D gene: NA
CDR3 DNA: TGTGCCAGCAGCAAAAACAGGGTTTGGGGCTACACCTTC
CDR3 protein: CASSKNRVWGYTF

V gene: TRBV29-1
clone size: many
J gene: TRBJ2-4
D gene: NA
CDR3 DNA: TGCAGCGTTGAATCGTCGGCAGGGCGAAACATTCAGTACTTC
CDR3 protein: CSVESSAGRNIQYF

V gene: TRBV11-2
clone size: many
J gene: TRBJ1-3
D gene: NA
CDR3 DNA: TGTGCCAGCAGCTTAGAGGAATTGGAGTTCTCTGGAAACACCATATATTTT
CDR3 protein: CASSLEELEFSGNTIYF

V gene: TRBV6-1
clone size: many
J gene: TRBJ1-2
D gene: NA
CDR3 DNA: TGTGCCAGCAGTGTAATCCGAGGGGACTATGGCTACACCTTC
CDR3 protein: CASSVIRGDYGYTF

V gene: TRBV24-1
clone size: NA
J gene: TRBJ1-5
D gene: TRBD1
CDR3 DNA: TGTGCCACCAGGGGGACAGGGGAGGTGGATCAGCCCCAGCATTTT
CDR3 protein: CATRGTGEVDQPQHF

V gene: TRBV15
clone size: few
J gene: TRBJ2-3
D gene: TRBD1
CDR3 DNA: TGTGCCACTAGCGCGACAGGGATAAGCACAGATACGCGGTATTTT
CDR3 protein: CATSATGISTDTRYF

V gene: TRBV20-1
clone size: many
J gene: TRBJ2-7
D gene: NA
CDR3 DNA: TGCAGTGCTAGAGGTCGATACGAGCAGTACTTC
CDR3 protein: CSARGRYEQYF

V gene: TRBV3-1
clone size: many
J gene: TRBJ2-6
D gene: NA
CDR3 DNA: TGTGCCAGCAGCCCTGCGAACTCTGGGGCCAACGTCCTGACTTTC
CDR3 protein: CASSPANSGANVLTF

V gene: TRBV7-3
clone size: NA
J gene: TRBJ1-5
D gene: NA
CDR3 DNA: TGTGCCAGCAGCTTAGCGGGGGCGCAGCCCCAGCATTTT
CDR3 protein: CASSLAGAQPQHF

V gene: TRBV27
clone size: many
J gene: TRBJ1-6
D gene: NA
CDR3 DNA: TGTGCCAGCAGTGCTCTAAAAGGTTCGGCCCTCCACTTT
CDR3 protein: CASSALKGSALHF

V gene: TRBV2
clone size: NA
J gene: TRBJ2-5
D gene: NA
CDR3 DNA: TGTGCCAGCTCACCACCGTCCCAAGAGACCCAGTACTTC
CDR3 protein: CASSPPSQETQYF

V gene: TRBV6-5
clone size: many
J gene: TRBJ1-3
D gene: NA
CDR3 DNA: TGTGCCAGCAGTTTGGCTCTGACTGGAAACACCATATATTTT
CDR3 protein: CASSLALTGNTIYF

V gene: TRBV12-3/TRBV12-4
clone size: NA
J gene: TRBJ1-1
D gene: TRBD1
CDR3 DNA: TGTGCCAGCAGCTTTCGGACAGGGGGTATCACTGAAGCTTTCTTT
CDR3 protein: CASSFRTGGITEAFF

V gene: TRBV10-3
clone size: few
J gene: TRBJ2-1
D gene: NA
CDR3 DNA: TGTGCCATCAGTCCGGGAGCTTCCTACAATGAGCAGTTCTTC
CDR3 protein: CAISPGASYNEQFF

V gene: TRBV29-1
clone size: NA
J gene: TRBJ1-2
D gene: NA
CDR3 DNA: NA
CDR3 protein: CSVAPGTGQGNTF

V gene: TRBV24-1
clone size: many
J gene: TRBJ2-5
D gene: TRBD2
CDR3 DNA: TGTGCCACCAGTGACCCCACCGGGACTAGCGGGGTAGAGACCCAGTACTTC
CDR3 protein: CATSDPTGTSGVETQYF

V gene: TRBV24-1
clone size: NA
J gene: TRBJ2-1
D gene: TRBD1
CDR3 DNA: TGTGCCACCGGCGTGCGAACACTGGACAGGGCATACAATGAGCAGTTCTTC
CDR3 protein: CATGVRTLDRAYNEQFF